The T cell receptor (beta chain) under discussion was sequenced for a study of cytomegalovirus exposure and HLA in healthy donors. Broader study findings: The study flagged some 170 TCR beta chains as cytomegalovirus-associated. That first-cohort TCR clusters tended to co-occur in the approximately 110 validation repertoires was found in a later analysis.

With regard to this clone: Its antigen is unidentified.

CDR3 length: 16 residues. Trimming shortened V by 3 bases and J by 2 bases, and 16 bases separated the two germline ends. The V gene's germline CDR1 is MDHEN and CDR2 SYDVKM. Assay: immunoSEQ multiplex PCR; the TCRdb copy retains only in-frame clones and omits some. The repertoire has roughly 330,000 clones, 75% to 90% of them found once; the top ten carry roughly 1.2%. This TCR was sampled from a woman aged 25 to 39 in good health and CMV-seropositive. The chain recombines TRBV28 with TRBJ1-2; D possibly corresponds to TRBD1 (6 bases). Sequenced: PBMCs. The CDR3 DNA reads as TGTGCCAGCAGTTTCTGGCTTAAGACAGGAAACTATGGCTACACCTTC. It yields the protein CASSFWLKTGNYGYTF.